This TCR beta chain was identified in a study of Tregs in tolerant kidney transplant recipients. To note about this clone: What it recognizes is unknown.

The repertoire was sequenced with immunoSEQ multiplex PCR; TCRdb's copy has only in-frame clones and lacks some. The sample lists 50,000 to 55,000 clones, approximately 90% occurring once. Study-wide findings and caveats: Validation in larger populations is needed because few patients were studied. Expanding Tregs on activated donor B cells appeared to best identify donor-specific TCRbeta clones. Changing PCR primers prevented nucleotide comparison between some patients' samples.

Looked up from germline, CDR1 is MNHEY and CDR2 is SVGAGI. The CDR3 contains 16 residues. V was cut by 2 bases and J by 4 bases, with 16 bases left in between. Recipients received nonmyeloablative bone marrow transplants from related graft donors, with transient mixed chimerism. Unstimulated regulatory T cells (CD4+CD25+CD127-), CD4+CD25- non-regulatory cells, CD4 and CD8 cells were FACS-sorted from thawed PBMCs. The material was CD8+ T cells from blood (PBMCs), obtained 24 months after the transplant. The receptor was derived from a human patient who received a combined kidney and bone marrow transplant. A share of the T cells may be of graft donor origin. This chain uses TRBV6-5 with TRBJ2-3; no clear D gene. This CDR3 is CASSYAKPQEPDTQYF. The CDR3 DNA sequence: TGTGCCAGCAGTTACGCGAAACCCCAAGAGCCAGATACGCAGTATTTT.